The clone carrying this T cell receptor beta chain showed up just a few times. This entry belongs to a study of T-cell reconstitution after alpha-beta-depleted transplantation in children. There are 12 residues in the CDR3. The germline V gene has CDR1 GTSNPN and CDR2 SVGIG (reference sequence). Trimming stripped 8 bases from V and 8 bases from J, with 16 bases between. Unique molecular identifiers featured in how the TCRbeta library was prepared. A single record per CDR3 protein comes from TCRdb applying MiXCR to the PCR reads. Here the sample spans about 350,000 distinct CDR3 sequences, roughly 15% being singletons.

The rearrangement links TRBV30 to TRBJ2-1; D might be TRBD1 (6 bases). The sample was PBMCs, taken from the stem cell graft. The clonotype comes from a human donor who donated a stem cell graft to a child with Fanconi anemia. CDR3 in DNA: TGTGCCCGGCGAGGGGGTTTAGATGAGCAGTTCTTC. Its protein product is CARRGGLDEQFF.